The 28 T cell receptor beta chains below come from one sample, sequenced in a study of cytomegalovirus exposure and HLA in healthy donors. Sequencing used immunoSEQ multiplex PCR; TCRdb keeps in-frame clones, though not all of them. The data hold 240,000 or so clones, with more than 75% observed a single time. Sequenced: PBMCs. Receptor source: a woman aged 25 to 39 in good health and CMV-seropositive.

The chain employs TRBV6-5 and TRBJ1-2; no clear D. CDR3 length equals 11 residues. Deletions cut 4 bases from V and 4 bases from J, with 4 bases between. Germline V gives CDR1 MNHEY, CDR2 SVGAGI. The CDR3 protein is CASSSSYGYTF. CDR3 bases: TGTGCCAGCAGTTCGTCCTATGGCTACACCTTC.

A word on this clone: Since the CDR3 does not end with the conserved phenylalanine or tryptophan, this likely comes from a read error. It is unclear where the CDR3 begins or ends on the DNA, so no DNA is shown, and the CDR3 is as TCRdb lists it. The chain couples TRBV6-6 to TRBJ2-7; the tabulated D call, TRBD2, remains unverified against the DNA. Looked up from germline, CDR1 is MNHNY and CDR2 is SVGAGI (reference sequence). The CDR3 length equals 13 residues, ends included. The CDR3 protein is CASSYSQTSDLVS.

This clone is a singleton in its sample. This chain connects TRBV7-9 to TRBJ2-5; 10 bases are shared with TRBD1. The CDR3 runs 15 residues. Per the germline V gene, CDR1 is SEHNR and CDR2 is FQNEAQ (reference sequence). With 5 bases clipped from V and 5 bases from J, the junction kept 8 bases outside the gene matches. CDR3 amino acids: CASSQMTGGRETQYF. Written as DNA, the CDR3 is TGTGCCAGCAGCCAGATGACAGGGGGCCGGGAGACCCAGTACTTC.

The chain combines TRBV7-6 with TRBJ2-4; a weak D match, TRBD2 (5 bases). The germline V gene encodes CDR1 SGHVS and CDR2 FNYEAQ. The V end lost 4 bases, the J end lost 0 bases, and 13 bases lay between the germline ends. The CDR3 length is 16 residues. This chain's CDR3 is CASSSWTSLAKNIQYF. The CDR3 DNA reads as TGTGCCAGCAGCTCTTGGACTTCCCTAGCCAAAAACATTCAGTACTTC.

This chain connects TRBV6-1 to TRBJ2-2; D call uncertain. Germline-derived CDR1 and CDR2 are MNHNS and SASEGT. The CDR3 spans 16 residues. V lost 4 bases, J lost 2 bases, and 14 bases lay in between. In DNA form, the CDR3 reads TGTGCCAGCAGTGTACTGGCGGAAACCAACACCGGGGAGCTGTTTTTT. Residues: CASSVLAETNTGELFF.

V is TRBV5-1 and J is TRBJ2-1, with TRBD2 identical over 14 bases. Germline V gene lookup returns CDR1 SGHRS and CDR2 YFSETQ. The V and J ends lost 5 bases and 7 bases, in that order; junction bases with no gene match: 8. The CDR3 has 16 residues. This CDR3 is CASRDPGLAGVNEQFF. The CDR3 region has the DNA TGCGCCAGCAGGGACCCGGGACTAGCGGGAGTGAATGAGCAGTTCTTC.

The rearrangement links TRBV28 to TRBJ1-1; D is uncertain. The V gene's germline CDR1 is MDHEN and CDR2 SYDVKM. The CDR3 contains 14 residues. The V and J ends lost 6 bases and 6 bases respectively, with 17 bases between them. For the CDR3, the DNA is TGTGCCAGCAGACTCGCGGATAGATTGCCTGAAGCTTTCTTT. Amino acid sequence: CASRLADRLPEAFF.

The chain recombines TRBV6-5 with TRBJ1-1, with D unresolved. V was clipped by 2 bases and J by 3 bases, with 10 bases between them. The CDR3 loop spans 14 amino acids. Germline CDR1 and CDR2: MNHEY and SVGAGI. In DNA, the CDR3 is TGTGCCAGCAGTTACCAGGAAGTGGACACTGAAGCTTTCTTT. Translating it yields CASSYQEVDTEAFF.

This sequence joins TRBV11-2 and TRBJ1-5, with 7 bases lining up with TRBD1. V was clipped by 2 bases and J by 0 bases; unmatched bases: 13. Per the germline V gene, CDR1 is SGHAT and CDR2 is FQNNGV. This CDR3 comprises 19 residues. CDR3 region: CASSLFKGAEANSNQPQHF. Here the CDR3 DNA reads TGTGCCAGCAGCTTATTTAAGGGGGCGGAAGCTAATAGCAATCAGCCCCAGCATTTT.

The rearrangement links TRBV6-1 to TRBJ2-7, with 8 bases that match TRBD2. The CDR3 length is 15 residues. J was trimmed by 6 bases and V by 2 bases; bases with no gene match: 9. Germline V gives CDR1 MNHNS, CDR2 SASEGT. The CDR3 loop reads CASSELAGYLFEQYF. CDR3 nucleotide sequence: TGTGCCAGCAGTGAACTAGCGGGCTACTTGTTCGAGCAGTACTTC.

The chain recombines TRBV10-1 with TRBJ2-7; 7 bases are shared with TRBD1. The CDR3 spans 13 residues. Germline values: CDR1 WNHNN, CDR2 SYGVQD (reference sequence). Losses at the gene ends were 4 bases for V and 2 bases for J; bases not matched to a gene: 2. CDR3 DNA: TGCGCCAGCAGTGGGGGACAGACCTACGAGCAGTACTTC. Encoded protein: CASSGGQTYEQYF.

This chain connects TRBV9 to TRBJ2-2, with D possibly matching TRBD2 (5 bases). The CDR3 loop spans 16 amino acids. Germline V gives CDR1 SGDLS, CDR2 YYNGEE. Trimming stripped 5 bases from V and 1 base from J, with 15 bases between. CDR3 DNA sequence: TGTGCCAGCAGGAGTGAGGTCGAGGGGAACACCGGGGAGCTGTTTTTT. This gives the protein CASRSEVEGNTGELFF.

The CDR3 sequence: CASPVAGDYNEQFF. The CDR3 nucleotides are TGTGCCAGCCCCGTCGCGGGCGACTACAATGAGCAGTTCTTC. J is TRBJ2-1 and V is TRBV2; D possibly corresponds to TRBD2 (5 bases). CDR1 is SNHLY and CDR2 is FYNNEI in the germline V gene. The CDR3 runs 14 residues. Trimming cost V 8 bases and J 3 bases, with 14 bases left between them.

The chain couples TRBV7-9 to TRBJ1-3; weak D call: TRBD1 (6 bases). The CDR3 spans 14 residues. Germline-derived CDR1 and CDR2 are SEHNR and FQNEAQ (reference sequence). V was cut by 6 bases and J by 2 bases, with 11 bases left in between. CDR3 amino acids: CASSSGVAGNTIYF. The CDR3 DNA is TGTGCCAGCAGTTCAGGGGTAGCTGGAAACACCATATATTTT.

The sample holds a few counts of this clone. The rearrangement uses TRBV7-9 and TRBJ1-1; 9 nucleotides align to TRBD1. V trimming: 5 bases; J trimming: 3 bases; junction bases outside the gene matches: 7. Germline V gives CDR1 SEHNR, CDR2 FQNEAQ (reference sequence). The CDR3 runs to 15 residues. CDR3 coding DNA: TGTGCCAGCAGCCCCCGGACAGGGGTGGACACTGAAGCTTTCTTT. The encoded protein is CASSPRTGVDTEAFF.

V usage is TRBV5-1 and J usage is TRBJ1-1; 9 nucleotides line up with TRBD1. The germline V gene has CDR1 SGHRS and CDR2 YFSETQ. V dropped 2 bases and J dropped 5; count of bases not matched to a gene: 7. This CDR3 is built from 15 residues. The CDR3 spells CASSLQGAGRTEAFF. The CDR3 DNA is TGCGCCAGCAGCTTACAGGGGGCTGGGAGGACTGAAGCTTTCTTT.

The V call is TRBV4-1, the J call TRBJ2-3; D uncertain. With 4 bases removed from V and 3 bases from J, the gap between germline ends came to 11 bases. Germline V CDR1 and CDR2: MGHRA, YSYEKL. The CDR3 is made up of 14 amino acids. This chain's CDR3 is CASSLVSDTDTQYF. DNA for the CDR3: TGCGCCAGCAGCCTGGTGTCAGATACAGATACGCAGTATTTT.

The chain employs TRBV5-1 and TRBJ1-2; D not certain. CDR1 SGHRS and CDR2 YFSETQ come from the germline V gene. Trimming took 0 bases from V and 0 from J, leaving 18 bases between them. This CDR3 spans 18 amino acids. CDR3 region: CASSLGRRLSPANYGYTF. CDR3 nucleotides: TGCGCCAGCAGCTTGGGCCGGAGGCTGTCACCGGCTAACTATGGCTACACCTTC.

The V call is TRBV10-3, the J call TRBJ1-1, with D possibly being TRBD1 (6 bases). Germline values: CDR1 ENHRY, CDR2 SYGVKD. This CDR3 is 14 amino acids long. Deletions cut 1 base from V and 1 base from J, with 7 bases between. CDR3 DNA: TGTGCCATCAGTGAGTTCAGGGGGAACACTGAAGCTTTCTTT. Protein product: CAISEFRGNTEAFF.

The CDR3 nucleotides read TGTGCCAGCAGCCTCTTGGGGGCAGGAAACACCATATATTTT. Translating it yields CASSLLGAGNTIYF. The chain employs TRBV13 and TRBJ1-3; D may be TRBD1 (6 bases). V lost 5 bases and J lost 4, with 12 bases in between. CDR3 length equals 14 residues. Germline loops: CDR1 PRHDT, CDR2 FYEKMQ (reference sequence). The whole variable domain, remainder taken from reference TRBV13 and TRBJ1-3, is AAGVIQSPRHLIKEKRETATLKCYPIPRHDTVYWYQQGPGQDPQFLISFYEKMQSDKGSIPDRFSAQQFSDYHSELNMSSLELGDSALYFCASSLLGAGNTIYFGEGSWLTVV.

The J gene is TRBJ2-6, the V gene TRBV19; possible D gene TRBD1, 5 bases. The CDR3 totals 15 residues. With 4 bases removed from V and 1 base from J, the gap between germline ends came to 8 bases. Germline CDR1 is LNHDA and CDR2 is SQIVND (reference sequence). The CDR3: CASSTTDSGANVLTF. In DNA, the CDR3 is TGTGCCAGTAGTACGACAGATTCTGGGGCCAACGTCCTGACTTTC.

The chain links TRBV5-4 to TRBJ2-7; 7 bases match TRBD1. CDR3 length equals 15 residues. Germline-derived CDR1 and CDR2 are SGHNT and YYREEE (reference sequence). Unmatched junction bases numbered 14, after V lost 5 bases and J lost 6 bases. CDR3 in amino acids: CASRVGSGDSFEQYF. CDR3 DNA sequence: TGTGCCAGCAGGGTGGGGTCAGGGGACAGCTTCGAGCAGTACTTC.

The chain recombines TRBV7-2 with TRBJ2-1, with TRBD2 identical over 8 bases. CDR3 length: 15 amino acids. Trimming took 3 bases from V and 7 from J; bases not matched to a gene: 8. Germline V gene lookup returns CDR1 SGHTA and CDR2 FQGNSA. The CDR3 DNA follows: TGTGCCAGCAGCTTCCAAAGCGGGAGTGGAAATGAGCAGTTCTTC. Translated, it gives CASSFQSGSGNEQFF. Full variable domain (remainder filled in from reference TRBV7-2 and TRBJ2-1): GAGVSQSPSNKVTEKGKDVELRCDPISGHTALYWYRQSLGQGLEFLIYFQGNSAPDKSGLPSDRFSAERTGGSVSTLTIQRTQQEDSAVYLCASSFQSGSGNEQFFGPGTRLTVL.

The CDR3 protein is CASSLLGLEGYNEQFF. CDR3 coding DNA: TGCGCCAGCAGCTTGCTGGGACTAGAAGGTTACAATGAGCAGTTCTTC. The V and J genes are TRBV5-1 and TRBJ2-1; 8 nucleotides align to TRBD2. The germline V gene encodes CDR1 SGHRS and CDR2 YFSETQ. V lost 1 base, J lost 4 bases, and 7 bases stayed unmatched. The CDR3 runs to 16 residues.

The chain links TRBV5-1 to TRBJ2-5; the match to TRBD2 covers 9 bases. CDR3 length equals 16 residues. Germline V CDR1 and CDR2: SGHRS, YFSETQ. The ends lost 0 bases at V and 1 base at J; junction bases unmatched: 4. The CDR3: CASSLALAGIQETQYF. The CDR3 nucleotides read TGCGCCAGCAGCTTGGCCCTAGCGGGGATCCAAGAGACCCAGTACTTC.

The V and J genes are TRBV29-1 and TRBJ1-2; no definite D call. Germline V gene data show CDR1 as SQVTM and CDR2 as ANQGSEA. V was shortened by 4 bases and J by 4 bases, with 13 bases between the two germline ends. The CDR3 contains 13 residues. For the CDR3, the DNA is TGCAGCGTTGGGGAGGGCAATCGCTATGGCTACACCTTC. This codes for CSVGEGNRYGYTF.

The chain is built from TRBV2 and TRBJ2-7; D gene uncertain. Looked up from germline, CDR1 is SNHLY and CDR2 is FYNNEI. V lost 5 bases and J 5 bases, leaving 4 bases between the germline ends. This CDR3 region has 10 residues. CDR3 sequence reads: CASSLHEQYF. CDR3 nucleotide sequence: TGTGCCAGCAGTCTCCACGAGCAGTACTTC.

This chain links TRBV28 with TRBJ2-1, with D possibly matching TRBD2 (5 bases). The V end lost 6 bases, the J end lost 8 bases, and 20 bases lay between the germline ends. Germline V CDR1 and CDR2: MDHEN, SYDVKM. The CDR3 is made up of 15 amino acids. The CDR3, as DNA: TGTGCCAGCAGCCTCATAGGACTGGGTGTCGATGAGCAGTTCTTC. Amino acids: CASSLIGLGVDEQFF.